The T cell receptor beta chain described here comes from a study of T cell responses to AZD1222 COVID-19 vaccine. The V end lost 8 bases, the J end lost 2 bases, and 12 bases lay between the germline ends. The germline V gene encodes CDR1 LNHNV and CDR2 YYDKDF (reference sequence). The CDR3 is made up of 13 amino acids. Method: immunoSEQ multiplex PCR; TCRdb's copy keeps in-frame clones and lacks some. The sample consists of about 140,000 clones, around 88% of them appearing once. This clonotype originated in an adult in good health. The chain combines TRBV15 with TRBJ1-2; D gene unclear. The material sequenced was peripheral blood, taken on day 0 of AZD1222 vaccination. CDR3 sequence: CATASRRNYGYTF. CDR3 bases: TGTGCCACCGCAAGCAGGCGCAACTATGGCTACACCTTC.